The rows below give T cell receptor beta chains drawn from one sample of a study of blood T cell repertoires in COVID-19. Here immunoSEQ multiplex PCR was the method, and the copy in TCRdb shows in-frame clones only, minus some. There are about 180,000 clones in the sample; about 81% occur only once, and approximately 10% lies in the top ten. Input material: peripheral blood. The receptors shown here come from a woman at least 80 years old with COVID-19, enrolled during active disease. The CDR3 runs from the conserved cysteine through the conserved F or W. A D gene is named only where the DNA matches it firmly. Not all rows give a size; the values are once, few, many and, for expanded clones, a class.

clone_size	v_call	j_call	d_call	cdr3_aa	cdr3_nt
few	TRBV19	TRBJ2-5	TRBD1	CASSTIYLGTEQETQYF	TGTGCCAGTAGTACAATTTACCTTGGGACAGAACAAGAGACCCAGTACTTC
NA	TRBV5-5	TRBJ1-2	TRBD1	CASSPSGQGFHYGYTF	TGTGCCAGCAGCCCGAGCGGACAGGGTTTCCATTATGGCTACACCTTC
NA	TRBV2	TRBJ1-6	TRBD1	CASSEEGAPNSPLHF	TGTGCCAGCAGTGAGGAGGGGGCGCCGAATTCACCCCTCCACTTT
NA	TRBV4-3	TRBJ1-2	NA	CASSQDPKGVTGGYTF	TGCGCCAGCAGCCAAGATCCCAAGGGGGTGACAGGTGGCTACACCTTC
NA	TRBV5-1	TRBJ2-7	TRBD1	CASSLVGQDDYEQYF	TGCGCCAGCAGCTTAGTGGGACAGGACGACTACGAGCAGTACTTC
NA	TRBV28	TRBJ2-7	NA	CASSLYRVPYEQYF	TGTGCCAGCAGTTTGTACAGGGTACCCTACGAGCAGTACTTC
NA	TRBV9	TRBJ2-2	TRBD1	CASSRQGFTGELFF	TGTGCCAGCAGCCGACAGGGGTTCACCGGGGAGCTGTTTTTT
once	TRBV5-6	TRBJ2-1	TRBD2	CASSRPASGRGNEQFF	TGTGCCAGCAGCCGTCCCGCTAGCGGGAGAGGCAATGAGCAGTTCTTC
NA	TRBV19	TRBJ1-2	TRBD1	CASSRGVGTDYGYTF	TGTGCCAGTAGTCGGGGCGTTGGGACAGACTATGGCTACACCTTC
NA	TRBV9	TRBJ2-2	NA	CASTLAVGNTGELFF	TGTGCCAGCACTTTGGCAGTTGGCAACACCGGGGAGCTGTTTTTT
NA	TRBV10-3	TRBJ2-1	TRBD2	CAIGGGPHEQFF	TGTGCCATCGGGGGAGGGCCGCATGAGCAGTTCTTC
NA	TRBV10-3	TRBJ2-7	NA	CAISELGVYEQYF	TGTGCCATCAGTGAATTGGGAGTCTACGAGCAGTACTTC
NA	TRBV9	TRBJ1-4	TRBD1	CASSAGKGGVGEKLFF	TGTGCCAGCAGCGCCGGAAAAGGGGGCGTCGGTGAAAAACTGTTTTTT
NA	TRBV10-3	TRBJ1-1	NA	CAISDPVMNTEAFF	TGTGCCATCAGTGACCCGGTAATGAACACTGAAGCTTTCTTT
NA	TRBV19	TRBJ2-2	NA	CASGFTGELFF	TGTGCCAGTGGCTTCACCGGGGAGCTGTTTTTT
NA	TRBV6-5	TRBJ2-3	NA	CASSYSRGTDTQYF	TGTGCCAGCAGTTACTCGAGGGGGACAGATACGCAGTATTTT
NA	TRBV5-4	TRBJ2-1	TRBD1	CATQNPGQVNNEQFF	TGTGCCACCCAAAATCCGGGACAGGTTAACAATGAGCAGTTCTTC
NA	TRBV13	TRBJ1-6	TRBD1	CASSYQGQSNSPLHF	TGTGCCAGCAGTTACCAGGGACAGAGTAATTCACCCCTCCACTTT
NA	TRBV7-9	TRBJ2-1	NA	CASRDTGKSWGEQFF	TGTGCCAGCAGAGACACGGGGAAATCTTGGGGTGAGCAGTTCTTC
once	TRBV4-1	TRBJ1-3	NA	CASSQDPGGWNTIYF	TGCGCCAGCAGCCAAGACCCGGGGGGCTGGAACACCATATATTTT
NA	TRBV28	TRBJ1-6	TRBD1	CASTFDRGGSPLHF	TGTGCCAGCACCTTCGACAGGGGCGGTTCACCCCTCCACTTT
NA	TRBV20-1	TRBJ2-3	TRBD2	CSASFVSGKLTSTDTQYF	TGCAGTGCTAGTTTTGTTAGCGGGAAACTAACTAGCACAGATACGCAGTATTTT
NA	TRBV11-2	TRBJ2-7	NA	CASSFASYEQYF	TGTGCCAGCAGCTTTGCCAGCTACGAGCAGTACTTC
few	TRBV11-2	TRBJ2-7	NA	CASSPNPSSYEQYF	TGTGCCAGCAGCCCTAACCCGAGCTCCTACGAGCAGTACTTC
once	TRBV29-1	TRBJ2-2	TRBD1	CSVERQGSGELFF	TGCAGCGTTGAACGACAGGGCAGCGGGGAGCTGTTTTTT
once	TRBV2	TRBJ1-4	NA	CASSPRIGEKLFF	TGTGCCAGCAGTCCTCGGATCGGGGAAAAACTGTTTTTT
few	TRBV5-1	TRBJ2-7	TRBD1	CASPGQGPYEQYF	TGCGCCAGCCCGGGACAGGGGCCCTACGAGCAGTACTTC
once	TRBV5-1	TRBJ2-3	TRBD2	CASSLSPSGGLSTDTQYF	TGCGCCAGCAGCTTGTCACCTAGCGGGGGCCTAAGCACAGATACGCAGTATTTT
NA	TRBV9	TRBJ1-6	TRBD1	CASSPQGGRLNSPLHF	TGTGCCAGCAGCCCGCAAGGGGGCAGACTGAATTCACCCCTCCACTTT
NA	TRBV19	TRBJ2-2	NA	CASSIDPTGIHTGELFF	TGTGCCAGTAGTATAGATCCAACAGGGATTCACACCGGGGAGCTGTTTTTT
NA	TRBV5-1	TRBJ1-3	NA	CASSLEAGSTAGNTIYF	TGCGCCAGCAGCTTGGAGGCAGGGTCTACGGCTGGAAACACCATATATTTT
NA	TRBV5-1	TRBJ2-3	NA	CASSLAAERDTQYF	TGCGCCAGCAGCTTGGCGGCCGAGCGGGATACGCAGTATTTT
NA	TRBV7-9	TRBJ2-7	TRBD2	CASSLAGWTSGRYEQYF	TGTGCCAGCAGCTTAGCCGGTTGGACTAGCGGGAGATACGAGCAGTACTTC
NA	TRBV6-1	TRBJ2-5	NA	CASSESTLGQETQYF	TGTGCCAGCAGTGAAAGCACTCTAGGTCAAGAGACCCAGTACTTC
NA	TRBV18	TRBJ2-2	TRBD2	CASSPRDRLAGSGTGELFF	TGTGCCAGCTCACCACGGGACCGACTAGCGGGGAGTGGTACCGGGGAGCTGTTTTTT
once	TRBV18	TRBJ2-1	TRBD1	CASSHWDRNYNEQFF	TGTGCCAGCTCACACTGGGACAGAAATTACAATGAGCAGTTCTTC
once	TRBV29-1	TRBJ2-7	TRBD1	CSVKGTGAPEQYF	TGCAGCGTTAAGGGGACAGGGGCCCCCGAGCAGTACTTC
many	TRBV28	TRBJ2-7	NA	CASSLGLSTEQYF	TGTGCCAGCAGTTTAGGACTCTCGACGGAGCAGTACTTC
NA	TRBV3-1/TRBV3-2	TRBJ2-5	TRBD1	CASSHTGGPETQYF	TGTGCCAGCAGCCATACAGGGGGCCCAGAGACCCAGTACTTC
NA	TRBV7-9	TRBJ2-7	NA	CASSYRDEQYF	TGTGCCAGCAGCTACAGGGACGAGCAGTACTTC
NA	TRBV24-1	TRBJ2-3	TRBD2	CATSDVGGKDTQYF	TGTGCCACCAGTGACGTCGGGGGGAAGGATACGCAGTATTTT
NA	TRBV29-1	TRBJ2-5	NA	CSVAPTGNQETQYF	TGCAGCGTTGCCCCTACAGGGAACCAAGAGACCCAGTACTTC
NA	TRBV27	TRBJ2-5	TRBD2	CASRRLAGQETQYF	TGTGCCAGCAGGCGACTAGCGGGCCAAGAGACCCAGTACTTC
NA	TRBV12-5	TRBJ1-3	NA	CASGVVPGRGGNTIYF	TGTGCTAGTGGTGTAGTTCCGGGCAGGGGTGGAAACACCATATATTTT
NA	TRBV6-6	TRBJ2-7	NA	CASSYTGTSSYEQYF	TGTGCCAGCAGTTACACCGGGACTTCCTCCTACGAGCAGTACTTC
once	TRBV5-6	TRBJ1-1	NA	CASSFRGMNTEAFF	TGTGCCAGCAGCTTTAGGGGCATGAACACTGAAGCTTTCTTT
NA	TRBV13	TRBJ1-3	TRBD1	CASSLTGVEDTIYF	TGTGCCAGCAGCCTCACAGGGGTAGAGGACACCATATATTTT
once	TRBV12-3/TRBV12-4	TRBJ2-3	NA	CASRSQEYTQYF	TGTGCCAGCAGATCACAGGAGTATACGCAGTATTTT
NA	TRBV7-2	TRBJ2-1	TRBD2	CASSLGGYSGSWVF	TGTGCCAGCAGCTTAGGGGGGTATAGCGGGTCCTGGGTCTTC
NA	TRBV5-1	TRBJ2-7	TRBD2	CASSLDGSGGAQQYF	TGCGCCAGCAGCTTGGATGGTAGCGGGGGGGCCCAGCAGTACTTC
NA	TRBV7-9	TRBJ1-6	NA	CASSLGHGTTYNSPLHF	TGTGCCAGCAGCTTAGGGCACGGGACAACCTATAATTCACCCCTCCACTTT
NA	TRBV7-9	TRBJ2-5	TRBD1	CASSPTGARGTQYF	TGTGCCAGCAGCCCCACAGGGGCCCGGGGGACCCAGTACTTC
NA	TRBV5-4	TRBJ2-1	TRBD1	CASSLEGTGGYEQFF	TGTGCCAGCAGCTTGGAGGGGACAGGGGGCTATGAGCAGTTCTTC
NA	TRBV18	TRBJ1-5	TRBD1	CASSPYLPGQGFDQPQHF	TGTGCCAGCTCACCTTATCTTCCGGGACAGGGGTTCGATCAGCCCCAGCATTTT
once	TRBV10-1	TRBJ2-3	TRBD2	CATSLGSGGATDTQYF	TGCGCCACCTCCTTAGGTAGCGGGGGGGCCACAGATACGCAGTATTTT